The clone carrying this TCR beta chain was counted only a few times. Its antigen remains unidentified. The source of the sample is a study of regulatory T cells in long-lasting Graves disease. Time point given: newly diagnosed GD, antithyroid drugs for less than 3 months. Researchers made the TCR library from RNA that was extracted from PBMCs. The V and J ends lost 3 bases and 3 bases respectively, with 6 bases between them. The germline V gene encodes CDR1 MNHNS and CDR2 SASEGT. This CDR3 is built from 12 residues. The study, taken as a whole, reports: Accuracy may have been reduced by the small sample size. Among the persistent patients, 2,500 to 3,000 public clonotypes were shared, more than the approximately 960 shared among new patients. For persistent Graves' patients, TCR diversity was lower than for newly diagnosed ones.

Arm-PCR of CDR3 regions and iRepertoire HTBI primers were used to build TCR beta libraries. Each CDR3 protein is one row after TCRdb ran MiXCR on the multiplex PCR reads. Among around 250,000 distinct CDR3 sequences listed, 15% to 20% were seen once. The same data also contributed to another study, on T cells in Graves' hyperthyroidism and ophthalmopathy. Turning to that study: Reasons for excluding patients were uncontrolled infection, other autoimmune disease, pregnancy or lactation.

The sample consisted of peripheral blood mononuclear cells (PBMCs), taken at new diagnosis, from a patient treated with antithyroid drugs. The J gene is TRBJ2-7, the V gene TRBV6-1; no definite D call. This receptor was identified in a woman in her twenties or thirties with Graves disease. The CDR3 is CASSEAHYEQYF. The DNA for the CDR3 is TGTGCCAGCAGTGAGGCCCACTACGAGCAGTACTTC.